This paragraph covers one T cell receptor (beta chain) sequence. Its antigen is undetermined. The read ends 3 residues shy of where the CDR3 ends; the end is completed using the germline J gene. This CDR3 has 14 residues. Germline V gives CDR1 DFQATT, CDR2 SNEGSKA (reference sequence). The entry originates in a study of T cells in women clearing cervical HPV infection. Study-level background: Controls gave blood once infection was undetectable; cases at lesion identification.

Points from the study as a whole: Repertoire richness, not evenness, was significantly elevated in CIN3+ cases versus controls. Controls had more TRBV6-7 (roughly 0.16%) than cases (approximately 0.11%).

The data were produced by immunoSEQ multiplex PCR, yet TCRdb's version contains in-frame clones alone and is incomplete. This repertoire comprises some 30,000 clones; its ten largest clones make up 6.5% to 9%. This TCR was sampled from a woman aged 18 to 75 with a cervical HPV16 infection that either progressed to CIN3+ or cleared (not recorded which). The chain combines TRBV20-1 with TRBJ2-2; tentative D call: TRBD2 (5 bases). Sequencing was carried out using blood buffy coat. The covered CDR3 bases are TGCAGTGCTAGAGAACAGACTAATAATGAAAAG. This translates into CSAREQTNNEK. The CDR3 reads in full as CSAREQTNNEKLFF.